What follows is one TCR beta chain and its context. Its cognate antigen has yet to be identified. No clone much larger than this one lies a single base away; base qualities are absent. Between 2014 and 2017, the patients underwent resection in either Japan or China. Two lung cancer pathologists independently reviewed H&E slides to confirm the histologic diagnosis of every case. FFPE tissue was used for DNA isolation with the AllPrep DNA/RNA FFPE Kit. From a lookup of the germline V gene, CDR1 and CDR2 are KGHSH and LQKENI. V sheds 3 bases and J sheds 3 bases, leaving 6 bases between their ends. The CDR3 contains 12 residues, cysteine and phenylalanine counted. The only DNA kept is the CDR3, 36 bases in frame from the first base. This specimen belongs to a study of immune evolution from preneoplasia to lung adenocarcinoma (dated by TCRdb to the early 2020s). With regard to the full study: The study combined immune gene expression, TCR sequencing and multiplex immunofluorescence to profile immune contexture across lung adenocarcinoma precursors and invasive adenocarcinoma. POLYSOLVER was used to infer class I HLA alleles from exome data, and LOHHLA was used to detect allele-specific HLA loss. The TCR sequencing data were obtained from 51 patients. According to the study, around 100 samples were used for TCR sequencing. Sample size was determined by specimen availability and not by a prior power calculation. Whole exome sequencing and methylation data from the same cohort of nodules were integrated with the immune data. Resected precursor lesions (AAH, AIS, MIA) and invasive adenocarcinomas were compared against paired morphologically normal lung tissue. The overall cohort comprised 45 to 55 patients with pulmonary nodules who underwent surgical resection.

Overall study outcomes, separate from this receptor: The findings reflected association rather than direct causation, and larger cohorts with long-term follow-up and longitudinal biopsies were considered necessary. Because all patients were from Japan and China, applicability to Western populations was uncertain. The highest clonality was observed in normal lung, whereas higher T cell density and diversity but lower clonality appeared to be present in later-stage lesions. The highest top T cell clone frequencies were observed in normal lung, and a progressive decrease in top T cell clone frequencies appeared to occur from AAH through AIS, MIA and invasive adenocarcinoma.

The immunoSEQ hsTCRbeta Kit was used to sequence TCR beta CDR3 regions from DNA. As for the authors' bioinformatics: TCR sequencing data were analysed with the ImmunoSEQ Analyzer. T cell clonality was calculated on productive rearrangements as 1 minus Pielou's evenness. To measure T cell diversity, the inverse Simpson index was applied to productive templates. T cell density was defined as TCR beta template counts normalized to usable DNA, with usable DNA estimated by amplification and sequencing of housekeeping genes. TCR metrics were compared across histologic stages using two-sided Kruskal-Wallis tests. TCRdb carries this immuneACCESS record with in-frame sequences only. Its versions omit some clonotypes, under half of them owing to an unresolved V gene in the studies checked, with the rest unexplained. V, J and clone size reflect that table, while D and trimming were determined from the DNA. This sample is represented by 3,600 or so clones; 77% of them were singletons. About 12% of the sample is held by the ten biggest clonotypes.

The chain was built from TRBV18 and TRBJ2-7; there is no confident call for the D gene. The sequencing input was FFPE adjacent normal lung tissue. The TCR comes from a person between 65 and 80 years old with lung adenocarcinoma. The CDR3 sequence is CASSPRDYEQYF. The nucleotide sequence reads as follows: TGTGCCAGCTCACCTCGCGACTACGAGCAGTACTTC.